This T cell receptor beta chain was sequenced for a study of response to subunit inactivated influenza vaccine. This clonotype was detected a few times. Its antigen is unidentified. TCRdb reanalysed the RT-PCR reads using MiXCR and keeps one entry per CDR3 protein. The sample contains 400,000 to 550,000 distinct CDR3 sequences, 25% of which appear only once. CDR1 is SGHTA and CDR2 is FQGNSA in the germline V gene. V lost 8 bases and J lost 3, with 13 bases in between. This CDR3 contains 14 residues. Findings and caveats of the study: The authors put forward the suggestion that each seasonal influenza vaccination may bring in only a limited number of new T cells.

V usage is TRBV7-2 and J usage is TRBJ2-2, with D tentatively TRBD1 (5 bases). The sample was CD4+ T cells sorted from PBMCs, taken 5 to 6 days after vaccination. This TCR came from a man aged 50 to 59 who received an inactivated influenza vaccine. The CDR3 DNA reads as TGTGCCAGCGGTTTGGACATGCACACCGGGGAGCTGTTTTTT. This gives the protein CASGLDMHTGELFF.